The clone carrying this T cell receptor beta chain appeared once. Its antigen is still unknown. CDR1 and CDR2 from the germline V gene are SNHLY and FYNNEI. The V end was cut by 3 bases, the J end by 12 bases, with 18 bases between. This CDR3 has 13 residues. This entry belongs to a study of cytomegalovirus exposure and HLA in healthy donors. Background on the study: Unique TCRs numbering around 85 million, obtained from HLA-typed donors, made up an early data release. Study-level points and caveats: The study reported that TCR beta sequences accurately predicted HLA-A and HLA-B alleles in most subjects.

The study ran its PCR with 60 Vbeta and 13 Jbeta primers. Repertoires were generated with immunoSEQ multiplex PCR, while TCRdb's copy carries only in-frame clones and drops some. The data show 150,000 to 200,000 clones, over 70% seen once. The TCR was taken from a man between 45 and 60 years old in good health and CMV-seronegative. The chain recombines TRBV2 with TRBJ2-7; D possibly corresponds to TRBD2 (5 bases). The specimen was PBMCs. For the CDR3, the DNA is TGTGCCAGCAGTGAGGGAGCGCGGCCGGGTGCGTACTTC. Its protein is CASSEGARPGAYF.